The clone carrying this T cell receptor (beta chain) was recorded once. The antigen is unknown. This may arise from a read error, as a much more abundant clone is one base away. The sample originates from a study of breast tumors, draining lymph nodes, adjacent tissues. Points from the study as a whole: The lymph node origin of tumor T cells was framed as consistent with a hypothesis, not demonstrated. Tumor and nontumor repertoires were significantly more similar in luminal-like than in basal-like breast cancer. Tumor repertoires ranked between lymph nodes and nontumor tissue in diversity, with V and J gene preferences.

Breast cancer patients provided tissue from their axillary draining lymph nodes. This CDR3 region has 17 residues. V was trimmed by 4 bases and J by 0 bases, leaving 16 bases between them. TCRdb ran MiXCR on the multiplex PCR reads and lists one entry per CDR3 protein. The table lists about 140,000 distinct CDR3 sequences, more than 20% of them singletons. The chain combines TRBV12-3 or TRBV12-4 with TRBJ2-1; possible D gene TRBD2, 5 bases. Sequencing used axillary lymph node tissue. The receptor was derived from a female donor with breast cancer. Some clones in this sample may be carry-over from other donors' samples. The CDR3 sequence: CASSSPYLAGSYNEQFF. In nucleotides, the CDR3 is TGTGCCAGCAGTTCGCCCTATCTGGCGGGCTCCTACAATGAGCAGTTCTTC.